This is a list of T cell receptor beta chains from one sample in a study of blood T cell repertoires in COVID-19. TCRdb's table, derived via immunoSEQ multiplex PCR, lists solely in-frame clones and lacks some. The table lists about 58,000 clones, 80% to 90% of them singletons. The specimen sequenced was peripheral blood. The receptors stem from a man aged 55-75 years with COVID-19, enrolled during active disease. Each CDR3 is given with its conserved first and last residue. D genes are given only for firm matches. Clone size is given for some rows only: seen once, a few or many times, or a class if the clone is expanded.

d_gene | j_gene | abundance | v_gene | CDR3aa | CDR3nt
- | TRBJ2-5 | few | TRBV11-3 | CASSLWRGETQYF | TGTGCCAGCAGCTTATGGCGGGGCGAGACCCAGTACTTC
TRBD1 | TRBJ1-2 | - | TRBV12-5 | CASGTTGAGYGYTF | TGTGCTAGTGGTACGACAGGGGCGGGCTATGGCTACACCTTC
TRBD1 | TRBJ1-3 | - | TRBV7-8 | CASSLGGTGINTIYF | TGTGCCAGCAGCTTAGGCGGGACAGGGATAAACACCATATATTTT
TRBD2 | TRBJ2-2 | - | TRBV3-1/TRBV3-2 | CASSLRTSRNTGELFF | TGTGCCAGCAGCCTCCGGACTAGCAGGAACACCGGGGAGCTGTTTTTT
TRBD1 | TRBJ2-5 | - | TRBV5-1 | CASSSEGQGRYQETQYF | TGCGCCAGCAGCTCCGAGGGACAGGGTCGATATCAAGAGACCCAGTACTTC
- | TRBJ2-5 | - | TRBV6-5 | CASSYDYGGETQYF | TGTGCCAGCAGTTACGACTATGGAGGGGAGACCCAGTACTTC
- | TRBJ1-1 | - | TRBV2 | CASSELGGRIEAFF | TGTGCCAGCAGTGAACTCGGGGGACGGATCGAAGCTTTCTTT
TRBD2 | TRBJ2-7 | - | TRBV5-1 | CASSQGLAGSYEQYF | TGCGCCAGCAGTCAGGGACTAGCGGGTTCCTACGAGCAGTACTTC
- | TRBJ2-7 | - | TRBV25-1 | CASSARLYEQYF | TGTGCCAGCAGTGCCAGGCTCTACGAGCAGTACTTC
- | TRBJ2-3 | once | TRBV3-1/TRBV3-2 | CASSQEGGPTDTQYF | TGTGCCAGCAGCCAAGAGGGGGGTCCCACAGATACGCAGTATTTT
TRBD2 | TRBJ2-7 | - | TRBV4-1 | CASSQTTSASSYEQYF | TGCGCCAGCAGCCAGACGACTAGCGCGTCCTCCTACGAGCAGTACTTC
TRBD2 | TRBJ2-1 | - | TRBV11-2 | CASSEGLAGAEQFF | TGTGCCAGCAGCGAAGGACTAGCGGGAGCTGAGCAGTTCTTC
TRBD1 | TRBJ2-7 | - | TRBV4-2 | CASSPRGFEGQVTYEQYF | TGTGCCAGCAGCCCCAGGGGGTTTGAGGGACAGGTGACCTACGAGCAGTACTTC
TRBD1 | TRBJ1-1 | - | TRBV6-5 | CASSPRDRNTEAFF | TGTGCCAGCAGTCCCAGGGACAGGAACACTGAAGCTTTCTTT
- | TRBJ2-6 | - | TRBV4-2 | CASSQVPRSGANVLTF | TGTGCCAGCAGCCAGGTCCCCAGGTCTGGGGCCAACGTCCTGACTTTC
- | TRBJ2-3 | - | TRBV2 | CASSEQGQAHTDTQYF | TGTGCCAGCAGTGAACAGGGACAAGCCCACACAGATACGCAGTATTTT
TRBD2 | TRBJ2-1 | - | TRBV19 | CASRLRREGREFF | TGTGCCAGCCGGTTAAGGCGGGAGGGCCGCGAGTTCTTC
- | TRBJ1-3 | - | TRBV28 | CASSQMTESGNTIYF | TGTGCCAGCAGCCAAATGACGGAGTCTGGAAACACCATATATTTT
- | TRBJ1-1 | - | TRBV7-3 | CASTTPGTPGNTEAFF | TGTGCCAGCACCACTCCCGGGACACCCGGGAACACTGAAGCTTTCTTT
TRBD1 | TRBJ2-1 | few | TRBV19 | CASKLDRGSYNEQFF | TGTGCCAGTAAACTCGACAGGGGATCCTACAATGAGCAGTTCTTC
- | TRBJ2-1 | - | TRBV5-1 | CASSQDERRLSHNEQFF | TGCGCCAGCAGCCAGGACGAGAGGAGGCTCAGTCACAATGAGCAGTTCTTC
- | TRBJ1-3 | few | TRBV5-1 | CASSFTGESGNTIYF | TGCGCCAGCAGCTTCACGGGGGAGTCTGGAAACACCATATATTTT
- | TRBJ1-2 | - | TRBV6-5 | CASRQQQANYGYTF | TGTGCCAGCAGGCAACAACAGGCTAACTATGGCTACACCTTC
- | TRBJ1-1 | - | TRBV9 | CASSVGGGLTEAFF | TGTGCCAGCAGCGTAGGGGGAGGGTTGACGGAAGCTTTCTTT
TRBD1 | TRBJ2-7 | - | TRBV6-5 | CASSGGQGTTYEQYF | TGTGCCAGCAGCGGGGGACAGGGGACAACCTACGAGCAGTACTTC
TRBD1 | TRBJ1-1 | - | TRBV27 | CASSPGTVRGNTEAFF | TGTGCCAGCAGTCCCGGGACAGTCCGCGGGAACACTGAAGCTTTCTTT
TRBD1 | TRBJ2-7 | - | TRBV19 | CASSTEQGYEQYF | TGTGCCAGTAGTACGGAACAGGGGTACGAGCAGTACTTC
- | TRBJ2-3 | - | TRBV4-1 | CASSPWAGPGTDTQYF | TGCGCCAGCAGCCCGTGGGCCGGTCCAGGCACAGATACGCAGTATTTT
TRBD1 | TRBJ1-1 | - | TRBV5-1 | CASSLRTGGNTEAFF | TGCGCCAGCAGCCTACGGACAGGGGGAAACACTGAAGCTTTCTTT
TRBD1 | TRBJ2-3 | - | TRBV10-3 | CAIRTGGTDTQYF | TGTGCCATCAGGACAGGGGGCACAGATACGCAGTATTTT
TRBD2 | TRBJ2-6 | - | TRBV3-1/TRBV3-2 | CASSQWSSGTGGANVLTF | TGTGCCAGCAGCCAATGGTCCAGCGGGACGGGAGGGGCCAACGTCCTGACTTTC
- | TRBJ2-3 | - | TRBV3-1/TRBV3-2 | CASSGSGLPTDTQYF | TGTGCCAGCAGCGGTAGCGGTCTTCCCACAGATACGCAGTATTTT
- | TRBJ2-5 | - | TRBV29-1 | CSVVWAREETQYF | TGCAGCGTTGTTTGGGCCAGGGAAGAGACCCAGTACTTC
TRBD2 | TRBJ2-1 | - | TRBV29-1 | CSAEGLAGAYNEQFF | TGCAGCGCGGAGGGGCTAGCGGGAGCCTACAATGAGCAGTTCTTC
- | TRBJ1-3 | - | TRBV5-4 | CASSPDRLRNTIYF | TGTGCCAGCAGCCCAGACAGACTCCGAAACACCATATATTTT
- | TRBJ2-2 | few | TRBV5-4 | CASSLTGRGPNTGELFF | TGTGCCAGCAGCTTGACCGGGCGGGGGCCGAACACCGGGGAGCTGTTTTTT
TRBD1 | TRBJ1-4 | once | TRBV3-1/TRBV3-2 | CASSLQGAGNEKLFF | TGTGCCAGCAGCCTCCAGGGGGCTGGTAATGAAAAACTGTTTTTT
TRBD1 | TRBJ2-4 | few | TRBV5-1 | CASYGTENIQYF | TGCGCCAGCTACGGGACAGAAAACATTCAGTACTTC
- | TRBJ2-2 | once | TRBV14 | CASSLSTLSTGELFF | TGTGCCAGCAGCCTCTCGACTCTGTCCACCGGGGAGCTGTTTTTT
TRBD2 | TRBJ2-7 | few | TRBV6-2/TRBV6-3 | CASSPGLAGARSYEQYF | TGTGCCAGCAGTCCGGGACTAGCGGGAGCCCGCTCCTACGAGCAGTACTTC
- | TRBJ1-3 | - | TRBV4-1 | CATRELTGNTIYF | TGCGCCACCAGGGAGCTTACTGGAAACACCATATATTTT
TRBD1 | TRBJ1-2 | - | TRBV9 | CASSRQGGNYGYTF | TGTGCCAGCAGCCGACAGGGGGGGAACTATGGCTACACCTTC
- | TRBJ2-7 | - | TRBV2 | CASSPEYEQYF | TGTGCCAGCAGTCCCGAGTACGAGCAGTACTTC
- | TRBJ1-3 | - | TRBV7-9 | CASSWPAGGVGGNTIYF | TGTGCCAGCAGCTGGCCTGCGGGGGGCGTCGGTGGAAACACCATATATTTT
TRBD2 | TRBJ2-1 | once | TRBV6-5 | CASSYRLAGWNEQFF | TGTGCCAGCAGTTACCGACTAGCGGGCTGGAATGAGCAGTTCTTC
- | TRBJ1-3 | - | TRBV7-2 | CASSLSAGRSGNTIYF | TGTGCCAGCAGCCTCTCGGCAGGGCGGTCTGGAAACACCATATATTTT
- | TRBJ2-3 | - | TRBV5-6 | CASSSAGDRTDTQYF | TGTGCCAGCAGCTCGGCGGGCGATCGCACAGATACGCAGTATTTT
- | TRBJ2-7 | - | TRBV6-2/TRBV6-3 | CASSYSRGVYEQYF | TGTGCCAGCAGTTACAGCAGGGGGGTCTACGAGCAGTACTTC
TRBD1 | TRBJ1-2 | few | TRBV6-5 | CASRPGTGVPYGYTF | TGTGCCAGCAGACCGGGGACAGGGGTCCCCTATGGCTACACCTTC
TRBD1 | TRBJ1-1 | - | TRBV19 | CASSRQGDTRDTEAFF | TGTGCCAGTAGTAGACAGGGGGATACTCGGGACACTGAAGCTTTCTTT
TRBD1 | TRBJ2-7 | once | TRBV5-8 | CASSGQGAHEQYF | TGTGCCAGCAGCGGACAGGGGGCCCACGAGCAGTACTTC